These 26 T cell receptor beta chains came from one sample sequenced in a study of tumor-infiltrating lymphocytes in localized non-small cell lung cancer. Libraries were prepared by immunoSEQ multiplex PCR; TCRdb keeps only in-frame clonotypes and omits some of them. The sample yields some 15,000 clones, 80% to 90% seen once. Sequencing input: lung tumor tissue. These receptor sequences come from a human donor with non-small cell lung cancer.

The chain carries TRBV7-8 and TRBJ2-7, with D unclear. Per the germline V gene, CDR1 is SGHVS and CDR2 is FQNEAQ. This CDR3 is built from 11 residues. Trimming removed 5 bases at V and 4 bases at J, with 6 bases between. The CDR3 sequence: CASSPSYEQYF. The CDR3, as DNA: TGTGCCAGCAGCCCCTCTTACGAGCAGTACTTC.

This rearrangement joins TRBV19 to TRBJ1-1; D uncertain. Trimming removed 7 bases from V and 2 bases from J, with 11 bases in between. From germline, CDR1 is LNHDA and CDR2 SQIVND (reference sequence). This CDR3 is 13 amino acids long. CDR3 DNA sequence: TGTGCCAGTACCGCGGATTACAACACTGAAGCTTTCTTT. Its translation is CASTADYNTEAFF.

This chain connects TRBV9 to TRBJ1-1; 8 bases map to TRBD1. V shed 1 base, J shed 4 bases, and the junction held 12 bases outside the gene matches. The CDR3 consists of 17 residues. CDR1 is SGDLS and CDR2 is YYNGEE in the germline V gene. CDR3 DNA: TGTGCCAGCAGCGTACACTGGGGTGACAGGGGCGGCACTGAAGCTTTCTTT. Its translation is CASSVHWGDRGGTEAFF.

This clone occurred once. The conserved final phenylalanine or tryptophan is absent from the CDR3, which likely points to a read error. It is unclear where the CDR3 begins or ends on the DNA, so no DNA is shown, and the CDR3 is as TCRdb lists it. The chain is built from TRBV29-1 and TRBJ1-2. The CDR3 spans 10 amino acids, including both terminal residues. CDR1 and CDR2 (germline): SQVTM, ANQGSEA. CDR3 protein: CSVAPQQHLS.

The chain has TRBV2 and TRBJ2-7, with TRBD2 as a possible D gene (5 bases). The CDR3 covers 16 residues. Germline CDR1 and CDR2: SNHLY and FYNNEI. V lost 0 bases and J 0 bases, leaving 12 bases between the germline ends. The CDR3 here is CASSEARTGNSYEQYF. CDR3 in DNA: TGTGCCAGCAGTGAAGCGAGGACTGGTAACTCCTACGAGCAGTACTTC.

The sample holds one count of this clone. The rearrangement uses TRBV30 and TRBJ1-2, with D maybe TRBD1 (6 bases). There are 14 residues in the CDR3. The V end was cut by 4 bases, the J end by 5 bases, with 17 bases between. Germline-derived CDR1 and CDR2 are GTSNPN and SVGIG (reference sequence). In nucleotides, the CDR3 is TGTGCCTGGACCAAAGGGCAGGGGTGGTATGGCTACACCTTC. Protein: CAWTKGQGWYGYTF.

The V and J genes are TRBV5-1 and TRBJ2-7, with a possible D match to TRBD2 (6 bases). V gave up 4 bases and J gave up 6 bases, with 14 bases separating them. There are 13 residues in the CDR3. Germline loops: CDR1 SGHRS, CDR2 YFSETQ. CDR3 sequence: CASSNALGGEQYF. CDR3 nucleotide sequence: TGCGCCAGCAGCAATGCACTGGGGGGCGAGCAGTACTTC.

CDR3 protein: CASSRTGAGGEKLFF. The CDR3 nucleotides read TGTGCCAGCAGCCGGACAGGCGCAGGGGGGGAAAAACTGTTTTTT. This chain links TRBV2 with TRBJ1-4; 7 positions agree with TRBD1. The trim removed 6 bases at V and 8 bases at J, leaving 12 bases unmatched. CDR1 and CDR2 from the germline V gene are SNHLY and FYNNEI. This CDR3 contains 15 residues.

This chain joins TRBV5-4 and TRBJ2-7, with no clear D. The CDR3 spans 13 residues. The germline V gene has CDR1 SGHNT and CDR2 YYREEE (reference sequence). V gave up 4 bases and J gave up 6 bases, with 14 bases separating them. CDR3 protein: CASSLDTTSEQYF. As DNA, the CDR3 is TGTGCCAGCAGCCTTGACACCACCTCCGAGCAGTACTTC.

This clone was observed once. The chain carries TRBV28 and TRBJ2-7, with 7 bases fitting TRBD2. Germline V gives CDR1 MDHEN, CDR2 SYDVKM. With V trimmed by 6 bases and J by 4 bases, 6 bases remained unmatched. The CDR3 totals 13 residues. In nucleotides, the CDR3 is TGTGCCAGCAGCGCCCCGGGGGGATACGAGCAGTACTTC. This gives the protein CASSAPGGYEQYF.

The chain employs TRBV7-9 and TRBJ2-2; possibly TRBD1 or TRBD2 for D (6 bases each). The CDR3 has 15 amino acids. Germline CDR1 is SEHNR and CDR2 is FQNEAQ (reference sequence). Trimming cost V 5 bases and J 4 bases, with 14 bases left between them. The chain's CDR3 is CASSPSGGLTGELFF. The CDR3, as DNA: TGTGCCAGCAGCCCGTCCGGGGGCCTCACCGGGGAGCTGTTTTTT.

The V gene is TRBV19, the J gene TRBJ1-1; 7 positions agree with TRBD1. This CDR3 has 13 residues. Germline loops: CDR1 LNHDA, CDR2 SQIVND (reference sequence). J was trimmed by 3 bases and V by 5 bases; bases with no gene match: 3. The CDR3 sequence: CASSFTGDTEAFF. CDR3 coding DNA: TGTGCCAGTAGTTTCACAGGGGACACTGAAGCTTTCTTT.

V is TRBV5-1 and J is TRBJ2-2, with D tentatively TRBD2 (7 bases). Trimming cost V 3 bases and J 1 base, with 10 bases left between them. The CDR3 runs to 15 residues. Germline loops: CDR1 SGHRS, CDR2 YFSETQ. The CDR3 sequence: CASSWGGQNTGELFF. The CDR3 DNA is TGCGCCAGCAGCTGGGGGGGACAGAACACCGGGGAGCTGTTTTTT.

The J gene is TRBJ2-7, the V gene TRBV7-2; D uncertain. Germline V gives CDR1 SGHTA, CDR2 FQGNSA. This CDR3 comprises 13 residues. The germline V and J ends were trimmed by 0 bases and 1 base, with 4 bases remaining between them. CDR3 DNA: TGTGCCAGCAGCTTAGCAGTGTCCTACGAGCAGTACTTC. Its protein product is CASSLAVSYEQYF.

The chain recombines TRBV28 with TRBJ1-5; D is undetermined. Deletions cut 3 bases from V and 2 bases from J, with 11 bases between. CDR1 is MDHEN and CDR2 is SYDVKM in the germline V gene. CDR3 length: 15 amino acids. The CDR3 spells CASSFFSSGNQPQHF. Here the CDR3 DNA reads TGTGCCAGCAGTTTTTTCTCCTCTGGCAATCAGCCCCAGCATTTT. The full variable domain, in which reference TRBV28 and TRBJ1-5 provide the parts outside the CDR3, is DVKVTQSSRYLVKRTGEKVFLECVQDMDHENMFWYRQDPGLGLRLIYFSYDVKMKEKGDIPEGYSVSREKKERFSLILESASTNQTSMYLCASSFFSSGNQPQHFGDGTRLSIL.

The rearrangement uses TRBV5-1 and TRBJ2-1, with 13 bases identical to TRBD2. The V gene end was trimmed by 0 bases and the J gene end by 3 bases; junction bases not matched to a gene: 15. The CDR3 sequence is 21 residues long. CDR1 SGHRS and CDR2 YFSETQ come from the germline V gene. CDR3 DNA: TGCGCCAGCAGCTTGGCCTCGGGACTAGCGGGACCCTCCCGGCGCTACAATGAGCAGTTCTTC. Translation: CASSLASGLAGPSRRYNEQFF.

The J gene is TRBJ2-7, the V gene TRBV18, with D possibly TRBD1 on 6 matching bases. Trimming stripped 2 bases from V and 5 bases from J, with 13 bases between. Germline V gene sequence: CDR1 KGHSH, CDR2 LQKENI. The CDR3 contains 14 residues. As DNA, the CDR3 is TGTGCCAGCTCACCATTTGCAGGGGTGGACGAGCAGTACTTC. Translating gives CASSPFAGVDEQYF.

The chain is built from TRBV28 and TRBJ1-5; TRBD1 matches 10 bases. Trimming at V came to 3 bases and at J to 2 bases, leaving 4 bases not matched to a gene. This CDR3 region has 16 residues. In germline, CDR1 is MDHEN, CDR2 SYDVKM. Written as DNA, the CDR3 is TGTGCCAGCAGTTTCGGGACAGGGGACCGCAATCAGCCCCAGCATTTT. Its translation: CASSFGTGDRNQPQHF.

This chain uses TRBV5-1 with TRBJ1-1; D call uncertain. Germline V lookup: CDR1 SGHRS, CDR2 YFSETQ. CDR3 size: 15 residues. Trimming stripped 0 bases from V and 5 bases from J, with 14 bases between. Written as DNA, the CDR3 is TGCGCCAGCAGCTTGGAACCAGAGACTGGAACTGAAGCTTTCTTT. Amino acid sequence: CASSLEPETGTEAFF.

The chain recombines TRBV4-1 with TRBJ1-6; TRBD1 might be the D (5 bases). Germline V gene sequence: CDR1 MGHRA, CDR2 YSYEKL. This CDR3 is 16 amino acids long. Trimming cost V 0 bases and J 4 bases, with 10 bases left between them. CDR3 amino acids: CASSQDGAYYNSPLHF. DNA for the CDR3: TGCGCCAGCAGCCAAGATGGGGCCTATTATAATTCACCCCTCCACTTT.

The V gene is TRBV19, the J gene TRBJ1-1, with 9 bases that match TRBD1. The CDR3 spans 15 residues. Trimming at V came to 4 bases and at J to 3 bases, leaving 6 bases not matched to a gene. The germline V gene encodes CDR1 LNHDA and CDR2 SQIVND (reference sequence). This CDR3 is CASSSDGQGYTEAFF. The CDR3 nucleotides are TGTGCCAGTAGTAGTGACGGACAGGGGTACACTGAAGCTTTCTTT.

The chain is built from TRBV7-6 and TRBJ1-1; the D is unclear. The V gene's germline CDR1 is SGHVS and CDR2 FNYEAQ. The CDR3 runs to 15 residues. The V gene lost 4 bases and the J gene lost 3 bases, with 15 bases spanning the gap. In DNA form, the CDR3 reads TGTGCCAGCAGCTCCTACCCCCAAATAGACACTGAAGCTTTCTTT. Protein sequence: CASSSYPQIDTEAFF.

This clone was recorded only once. The chain employs TRBV7-9 and TRBJ2-7; D is perhaps TRBD1 (6 bases). The CDR3 consists of 14 residues. V shed 3 bases and J shed 2 bases, with 11 bases lying between them. CDR1 and CDR2 (germline): SEHNR, FQNEAQ (reference sequence). The CDR3: CASSFGRTAYEQYF. CDR3 DNA: TGTGCCAGCAGCTTTGGACGGACAGCCTACGAGCAGTACTTC.

The chain employs TRBV5-6 and TRBJ1-6, with 7 bases lining up with TRBD1. The CDR3 loop spans 14 amino acids. Unmatched junction bases numbered 5, after V lost 2 bases and J lost 9 bases. Germline V lookup: CDR1 SGHDT, CDR2 YYEEEE. The CDR3 here is CASSFRQGTSPLHF. The CDR3 DNA follows: TGTGCCAGCAGCTTCCGACAGGGTACTTCACCCCTCCACTTT.

This clone has just one count. The chain's CDR3 is CASSASGGVRATPLHF. The CDR3 DNA reads TGTGCCAGCAGTGCCTCGGGGGGGGTCCGGGCCACACCCCTCCACTTT. This rearrangement joins TRBV6-1 to TRBJ1-6, with D perhaps matching TRBD1 (5 bases). Germline values: CDR1 MNHNS, CDR2 SASEGT. V dropped 4 bases and J dropped 11 bases, with 21 bases sitting between them. This CDR3 has 16 amino acids.

This chain connects TRBV10-1 to TRBJ2-5; 9 bases match TRBD1. V lost 0 bases, J lost 5 bases, and 13 bases stayed unmatched. The CDR3 runs to 18 residues. Germline V gene data show CDR1 as WNHNN and CDR2 as SYGVQD (reference sequence). In DNA form, the CDR3 reads TGCGCCAGCAGTGAGTCCTCCCGCGACAGGGGGTACGAGGAGACCCAGTACTTC. As protein: CASSESSRDRGYEETQYF.